These 23 T cell receptor beta chains originate from one sample sequenced in a study of shared clonotypes between healthy human individuals. Clones were read by immunoSEQ multiplex PCR, and TCRdb kept only the in-frame ones, dropping some. Of around 550,000 clones in the sample, almost 97% were seen once. Sequenced material: naive CD4+ T cells sorted from blood. Subset noted: CD45RA+ positively selected. The origin of the receptors is a woman in her twenties or thirties in good health.

The chain links TRBV27 to TRBJ2-2; perhaps TRBD2 as D (6 bases). The CDR3 length is 17 residues. V was clipped by 4 bases and J by 1 base, with 16 bases between them. Germline V gene sequence: CDR1 MNHEY, CDR2 SMNVEV (reference sequence). CDR3 residues: CASSSGLDSLNTGELFF. In nucleotides, the CDR3 is TGTGCCAGCAGTTCGGGACTCGACAGCCTGAACACCGGGGAGCTGTTTTTT.

The chain is built from TRBV5-1 and TRBJ2-1; D uncertain. This CDR3 comprises 17 residues. Germline V CDR1 and CDR2: SGHRS, YFSETQ. V was pared by 0 bases and J by 3 bases, with 16 bases between. DNA of the CDR3: TGCGCCAGCAGCTTGGTCCGCTACGAGACACTCTACAATGAGCAGTTCTTC. Amino acids: CASSLVRYETLYNEQFF.

About this clone itself: The junction shows a germline mismatch at one end, possibly a read error. The V gene is TRBV19, the J gene TRBJ2-1, with 9 bases fitting TRBD1. This CDR3 spans 15 amino acids. The germline V gene has CDR1 LNHDA and CDR2 SQIVND (reference sequence). This CDR3 is CASSIPGQGIFRPLF. The CDR3 DNA sequence: TGTGCCAGTAGCATTCCGGGACAGGGTATTTTCCGACCCCTCTTC.

The CDR3 DNA sequence: TGTGCCAGTAGTATAGTCCTGGGACAGGGAAAAAGAGCTGAAGCTTTCTTT. Its protein is CASSIVLGQGKRAEAFF. The chain is built from TRBV19 and TRBJ1-1; 9 bases are a match to TRBD1. CDR3 size: 17 residues. The J segment lost 6 bases and the V segment lost 1 base, leaving 12 bases of the junction unmatched. Germline CDR1 LNHDA, CDR2 SQIVND (reference sequence).

Of note for this clone: Mismatch with germline at one junction end may stem from a read error. The chain uses TRBV6-4 and TRBJ2-7; D is perhaps TRBD1 or TRBD2 (5 bases each). The CDR3 has 13 residues. Looked up from germline, CDR1 is MRHNA and CDR2 is SNTAGT. The CDR3 nucleotides are TGTGCCAGCACTGACGGGGCCTTCCGGGAGCAGTACTTC. Its translation: CASTDGAFREQYF.

This clone was counted once. This chain joins TRBV5-1 and TRBJ1-3, with D possibly matching TRBD1 (5 bases). CDR1 is SGHRS and CDR2 is YFSETQ in the germline V gene. Trimming stripped 4 bases from V and 3 bases from J, with 17 bases between. The CDR3 is made up of 16 amino acids. DNA of the CDR3: TGCGCCAGCAGCCGCGGGACCGGTTCCAATGGAAACACCATATATTTT. It yields the protein CASSRGTGSNGNTIYF. Full variable domain (rest looked up from reference TRBV5-1 and TRBJ1-3): KAGVTQTPRYLIKTRGQQVTLSCSPISGHRSVSWYQQTPGQGLQFLFEYFSETQRNKGNFPGRFSGRQFSNSRSEMNVSTLELGDSALYLCASSRGTGSNGNTIYFGEGSWLTVV.

The rearrangement uses TRBV25-1 and TRBJ2-7; the D is unclear. The CDR3 spans 13 residues. CDR1 and CDR2 (germline): MGHDK, SYGVNS. Trimming stripped 3 bases from V and 3 bases from J, with 9 bases between. CDR3 DNA sequence: TGTGCCAGCAGTGAGGTCCATGACTACGAGCAGTACTTC. Its protein is CASSEVHDYEQYF.

The V call is TRBV2, the J call TRBJ1-4, with D possibly matching TRBD1 (5 bases). Per germline, CDR1 SNHLY and CDR2 FYNNEI. V lost 7 bases and J 3 bases, leaving 18 bases between the germline ends. The CDR3 is 16 amino acids. The DNA for the CDR3 is TGTGCCAGCAATTCCTTGGGGGGTCTTTCTAATGAAAAACTGTTTTTT. Its translation is CASNSLGGLSNEKLFF.

The chain recombines TRBV6-5 with TRBJ2-7; either TRBD1 or TRBD2 may fit D (5 bases each). Germline lookup yields CDR1 MNHEY and CDR2 SVGAGI. The CDR3 totals 15 residues. V lost 10 bases, J lost 5 bases, and 24 bases lay in between. In DNA form, the CDR3 reads TGTGCCACGGCGGGCAGGGCAACCGGTAGCCACGAGCAGTACTTC. This encodes CATAGRATGSHEQYF.

J is TRBJ1-2 and V is TRBV28, with a weak D call TRBD1 (5 bases). CDR1 is MDHEN and CDR2 is SYDVKM in the germline V gene. Deletions cut 7 bases from V and 5 bases from J, with 14 bases between. The CDR3 runs 13 residues. CDR3 bases: TGTGCCAGCACCCGCCCAGGGTTGTATGGCTACACCTTC. Translation gives CASTRPGLYGYTF.

This rearrangement joins TRBV28 to TRBJ2-1; 7 bases map to TRBD2. The CDR3 sequence is 16 residues long. The V segment lost 3 bases and the J segment 5 bases; nucleotides outside the gene matches: 10. Germline CDR1 is MDHEN and CDR2 is SYDVKM. CDR3 loop: CASSLASRETHNEQFF. In nucleotides, the CDR3 is TGTGCCAGCAGTTTGGCGTCGCGGGAGACTCACAATGAGCAGTTCTTC.

This chain connects TRBV28 to TRBJ2-6; a weak D match, TRBD1 (6 bases). This CDR3 is 17 amino acids long. Germline V gene sequence: CDR1 MDHEN, CDR2 SYDVKM. V was clipped by 2 bases and J by 2 bases, with 13 bases between them. CDR3 sequence reads: CASSLIQGLPGANVLTF. In nucleotides, the CDR3 is TGTGCCAGCAGTTTAATCCAGGGGCTTCCTGGGGCCAACGTCCTGACTTTC.

The J gene is TRBJ2-5, the V gene TRBV7-8; tentatively, D is TRBD1 (5 bases). The germline V and J ends were trimmed by 4 bases and 8 bases, with 11 bases remaining between them. CDR1 is SGHVS, CDR2 FQNEAQ, per germline. The CDR3 totals 12 residues. The CDR3 here is CASSSSGSTQYF. CDR3 nucleotide sequence: TGTGCCAGCAGCTCGTCAGGGTCCACCCAGTACTTC. Full variable domain (rest looked up from reference TRBV7-8 and TRBJ2-5): GAGVSQSPRYKVAKRGQDVALRCDPISGHVSLFWYQQALGQGPEFLTYFQNEAQLDKSGLPSDRFFAERPEGSVSTLKIQRTQQEDSAVYLCASSSSGSTQYFGPGTRLLVL.

This chain uses TRBV21-1 with TRBJ2-7. TRBV21-1 is a documented pseudogene. The CDR3 is 17 residues long. In nucleotides, the CDR3 is TGTGCCAGCAGCAAAGTTAATAACGGGGACGGGTCCTACGAGCAGTACTTC. Its protein product is CASSKVNNGDGSYEQYF.

J is TRBJ1-4 and V is TRBV27; possibly TRBD1 for D (5 bases). Trimming took off 8 bases at V and 7 bases at J, with 14 bases between the two ends. The CDR3 covers 13 residues. Germline V CDR1 and CDR2: MNHEY, SMNVEV (reference sequence). Here the CDR3 reads CASGGGFGEKLFF. CDR3 DNA: TGTGCCAGCGGGGGGGGATTTGGTGAAAAACTGTTTTTT.

The rearrangement joins TRBV11-2 to TRBJ1-5, with a weak D call TRBD1 (5 bases). This CDR3 has 15 residues. Trimming took 5 bases from V and 1 from J, leaving 12 bases between them. Germline V gene sequence: CDR1 SGHAT, CDR2 FQNNGV. The CDR3 is CASSPAGFSNQPQHF. CDR3 in DNA: TGTGCCAGCAGCCCGGCAGGGTTCAGCAATCAGCCCCAGCATTTT. Full variable domain (outside the CDR3, taken from reference TRBV11-2 and TRBJ1-5): EAGVAQSPRYKIIEKRQSVAFWCNPISGHATLYWYQQILGQGPKLLIQFQNNGVVDDSQLPKDRFSAERLKGVDSTLKIQPAKLEDSAVYLCASSPAGFSNQPQHFGDGTRLSIL.

This clone has only one observation. The chain combines TRBV21-1 with TRBJ2-7. TRBV21-1 is assigned pseudogene status. The CDR3 contains 14 residues. For the CDR3, the DNA is TGTGCCAGCAGCAAATTGGTCCACCCTGGCGAGCAGTACTTC. Amino acid sequence: CASSKLVHPGEQYF.

The rearrangement uses TRBV29-1 and TRBJ2-1; 8 bases are a match to TRBD1. V lost 5 bases to trimming and J lost 9 bases; unmatched junction nucleotides: 9. The CDR3 totals 13 residues. Germline CDR1 is SQVTM and CDR2 is ANQGSEA. Written as DNA, the CDR3 is TGCAGCGTTTTTCGGACAGGGCCCAGTGAGCAGTTCTTC. Residues: CSVFRTGPSEQFF.

The chain uses TRBV6-6 and TRBJ2-7, with D hard to call. Germline V gene data show CDR1 as MNHNY and CDR2 as SVGAGI (reference sequence). The V and J ends lost 2 bases and 6 bases respectively, with 20 bases between them. The CDR3 is made up of 16 amino acids. The CDR3 here is CASSYLGDPQPTEQYF. The CDR3 bases are TGTGCCAGCAGTTACCTAGGTGACCCACAACCCACCGAGCAGTACTTC.

This chain uses TRBV7-9 with TRBJ2-2, with 8 positions matching TRBD1. The V segment lost 7 bases and the J segment 2 bases; nucleotides outside the gene matches: 12. From germline, CDR1 is SEHNR and CDR2 FQNEAQ (reference sequence). CDR3 size: 17 residues. CDR3 in amino acids: CASIPPGGMFNTGELFF. The CDR3 DNA follows: TGTGCCAGCATACCACCAGGGGGCATGTTTAACACCGGGGAGCTGTTTTTT.

This clone was observed once. The rearrangement uses TRBV2 and TRBJ1-5, with 7 nucleotides matching TRBD1. V was clipped by 0 bases and J by 5 bases; unmatched bases: 16. The CDR3 extends over 19 amino acids. CDR1 SNHLY and CDR2 FYNNEI come from the germline V gene. DNA for the CDR3: TGTGCCAGCAGTGAAGCCCCAGGCTTACCCGACAGGGAGGATCAGCCCCAGCATTTT. It specifies CASSEAPGLPDREDQPQHF.

The J gene is TRBJ2-3, the V gene TRBV11-3; 8 bases map to TRBD2. Germline V gene data show CDR1 as SGHNT and CDR2 as YENEEA. The CDR3 consists of 14 residues. After removal of 8 bases from V and 4 bases from J, the junction contained 8 bases not matched to a gene. The CDR3 sequence: CASESGGSPDTQYF. The CDR3 DNA reads as TGTGCCAGCGAGTCGGGAGGGTCGCCAGATACGCAGTATTTT.

This chain connects TRBV27 to TRBJ1-2; TRBD1 matches at 10 bases. Germline V lookup: CDR1 MNHEY, CDR2 SMNVEV (reference sequence). This CDR3 spans 14 amino acids. J was trimmed by 2 bases and V by 6 bases; bases with no gene match: 3. CDR3: CASRTGQGNYGYTF. In nucleotides, the CDR3 is TGTGCCAGCAGGACGGGACAGGGGAACTATGGCTACACCTTC.